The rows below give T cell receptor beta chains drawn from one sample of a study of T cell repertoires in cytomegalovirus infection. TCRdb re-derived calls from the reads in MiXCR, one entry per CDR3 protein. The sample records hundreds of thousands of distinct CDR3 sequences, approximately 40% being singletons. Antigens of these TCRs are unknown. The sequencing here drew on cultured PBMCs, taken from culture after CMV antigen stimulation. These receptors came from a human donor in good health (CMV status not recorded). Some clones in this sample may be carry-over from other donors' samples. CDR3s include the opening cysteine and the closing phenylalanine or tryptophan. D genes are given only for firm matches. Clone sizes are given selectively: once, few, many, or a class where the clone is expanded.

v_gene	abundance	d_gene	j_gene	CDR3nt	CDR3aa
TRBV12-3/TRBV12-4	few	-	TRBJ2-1	TGTGCCAGCAGTCCTTGGGGGCTAGCGGCGCAGAGCTCCTACAATGAGCAGTTCTTC	CASSPWGLAAQSSYNEQFF
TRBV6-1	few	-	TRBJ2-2	TGTGCCAGCAGTCAGATCGACGGAAATTGGAACACCGGGGAGCTGTTTTTT	CASSQIDGNWNTGELFF
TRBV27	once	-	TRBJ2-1	TGTGCCAGCAGTCCTTTCCGTACAGGTGATGAGCAGTTCTTC	CASSPFRTGDEQFF
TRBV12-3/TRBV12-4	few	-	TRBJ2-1	TGTGCCAGCACCGGCAGGGGCCGGACGTTCTTC	CASTGRGRTFF
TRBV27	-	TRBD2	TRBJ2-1	TGTGCCAGCAGCCTGTTTCCGCCTATAGCGGGAGTGGCCTACAATGAGCAGTTCTTC	CASSLFPPIAGVAYNEQFF
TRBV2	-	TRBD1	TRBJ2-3	TGTGCCAGCAGCCCACCTCGGACAGGCTTAACAGATACGCAGTATTTT	CASSPPRTGLTDTQYF
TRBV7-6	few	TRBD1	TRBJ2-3	TGTGCCAGCAGCTTAGGGGGCCCCGGAGGACAGGGGTCTTCCACAGATACGCAGTATTTT	CASSLGGPGGQGSSTDTQYF
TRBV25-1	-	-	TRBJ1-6	TGTGCCAGCCGCGCCGTCTATAATTCACCCCTCCACTTT	CASRAVYNSPLHF
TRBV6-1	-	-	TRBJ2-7	TGTGCCAGCAGTGAAGCTGTGCGGGATAGGTCCTACGAGCAGTACTTC	CASSEAVRDRSYEQYF
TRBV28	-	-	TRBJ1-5	TGTGCCAGCAGTCGAAAAAGAGGGTTCGGCAATCAGCCCCAGCATTTT	CASSRKRGFGNQPQHF
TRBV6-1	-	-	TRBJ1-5	TGTGCCAGCTGGTCTGGACAGTTCAATCAGCCCCAGCATTTT	CASWSGQFNQPQHF
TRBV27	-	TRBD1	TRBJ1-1	TGTGCCAGCAGTCCGACGACAGGGTATTCGGACACTGAAGCTTTCTTT	CASSPTTGYSDTEAFF
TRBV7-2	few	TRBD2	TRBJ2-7	TGTGCCAGCAGCTTTCAGACTAGCGGGAGGAATCCGACCTACGAGCAGTACTTC	CASSFQTSGRNPTYEQYF
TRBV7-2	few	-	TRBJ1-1	TGTGCCAGCAGCTTATTCATGGATACTGAAGCTTTCTTT	CASSLFMDTEAFF
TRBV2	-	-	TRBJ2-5	TGTGCCAGCAAGTCCGAAGGAGAGACCCAGTACTTC	CASKSEGETQYF
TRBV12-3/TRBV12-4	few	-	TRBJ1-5	TGTGCCAGCAGCCGGGAGGGGGGCGGTCAGCCCCAGCATTTT	CASSREGGGQPQHF
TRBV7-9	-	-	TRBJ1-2	TGTGCCAGCAGCCCCCACCTCCCGAGTGGCTACACCTTC	CASSPHLPSGYTF
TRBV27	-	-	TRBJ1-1	TGTGCCAGCAGCTTAAGAACCCTGGGGGCGACTGAAGCTTTCTTT	CASSLRTLGATEAFF
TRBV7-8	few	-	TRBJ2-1	TGTGCCAGCACTTTAGGGCAGCCTTACAATGAGCAGTTCTTC	CASTLGQPYNEQFF
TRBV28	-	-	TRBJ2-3	TGTGCCAGCAGTTTAGGGGAGGGCTTTCGACAGGGGACAGATACGCAGTATTTT	CASSLGEGFRQGTDTQYF
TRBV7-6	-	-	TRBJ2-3	TGTGCCAGCAGCTCTCGGCACCAGGGGATCGCAGATACGCAGTATTTT	CASSSRHQGIADTQYF
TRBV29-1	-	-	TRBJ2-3	TGCAGCGTTGGGCAAGGGGAGTACACAGATACGCAGTATTTT	CSVGQGEYTDTQYF
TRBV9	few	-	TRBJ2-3	TGTGCCAGCAGCGCCGTATCAGGGGGGAGTACGCAGTATTTT	CASSAVSGGSTQYF
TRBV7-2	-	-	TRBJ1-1	TGTGCCAGCAGCTTAGCGCTTCGACTGGGAGTTATCTTT	CASSLALRLGVIF
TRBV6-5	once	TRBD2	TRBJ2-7	TGTGCCAGCACCCGGACTAGCGGCGGCGAGCAGTACTTC	CASTRTSGGEQYF
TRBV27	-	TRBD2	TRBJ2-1	TGTGCCAGCAGTTTGACTAGCGGGTTCACCTACAATGAGCAGTTCTTC	CASSLTSGFTYNEQFF
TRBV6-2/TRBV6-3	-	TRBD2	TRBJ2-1	TGTGCCAGCAGTTACCCTCTAGCGGGGGGAAGCTCCTACAATGAGCAGTTCTTC	CASSYPLAGGSSYNEQFF
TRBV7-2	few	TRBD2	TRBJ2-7	TGTGCCAGCAGCTTAAGCATCGGCGGGAGGAAAACCTACGAGCAGTACTTC	CASSLSIGGRKTYEQYF
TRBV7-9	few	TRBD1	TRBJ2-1	TGTGCCAGCAGCCACGGACAGGGGGCAAGGTATGAGCAGTTCTTC	CASSHGQGARYEQFF
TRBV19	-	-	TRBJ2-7	TGTGCCAGTAGTATCAAGACAGTTAGGAGGGACGAGCAGTACTTC	CASSIKTVRRDEQYF
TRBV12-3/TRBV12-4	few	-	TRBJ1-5	TGTGCCAGCAGTTTGGGGCAGGCCGTTGTGACCCAGCATTTT	CASSLGQAVVTQHF
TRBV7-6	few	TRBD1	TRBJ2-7	TGTGCCAGCAGCTCAGACAGGGGTTTTTACGAGCAGTACTTC	CASSSDRGFYEQYF
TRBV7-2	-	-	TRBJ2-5	TGTGCCAGCAGCGTTTGGATTGGGGAGGCCCAGTACTTC	CASSVWIGEAQYF
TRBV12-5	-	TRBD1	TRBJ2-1	TGTGCTAGTGGCTGGGACAGTCCCTACAATGAGCAGTTCTTC	CASGWDSPYNEQFF
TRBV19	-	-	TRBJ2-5	TGTGCCAGTAGTATAGGAGAGGTCGAGACCCAGTACTTC	CASSIGEVETQYF
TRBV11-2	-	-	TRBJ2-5	TGTGCCAGCGCTCGTGTGGAGACCCAGTACTTC	CASARVETQYF
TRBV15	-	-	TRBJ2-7	TGTGCCACCAGCAGAGAGGTCGGGATCCCGAGCGAGCAGTACTTC	CATSREVGIPSEQYF
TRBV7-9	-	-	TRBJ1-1	TGTGCCAGCAGCCGGACCGCGAAGTTAGCGGCTTTCTTT	CASSRTAKLAAFF
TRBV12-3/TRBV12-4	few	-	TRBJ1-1	TGTGCCAGCAGTTTAACGACAGGAGACACTGAAGCTTTCTTT	CASSLTTGDTEAFF
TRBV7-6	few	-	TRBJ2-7	TGTGCCAGCAGCTCTTCGGCGGGACAGCACTTATCCGAGCAGTACTTC	CASSSSAGQHLSEQYF
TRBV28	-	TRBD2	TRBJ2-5	TGTGCCAGCCTCTTAGCGGGGGCACCGGACCAAGAGACCCAGTACTTC	CASLLAGAPDQETQYF
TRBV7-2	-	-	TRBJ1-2	TGTGCCAGCAGCTTAGTCTCCCTGTATGGCTACACCTTC	CASSLVSLYGYTF
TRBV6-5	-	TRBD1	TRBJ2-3	TGTGCCAGCAGTCTAAACCTACAGGGGGCTCCCCACCGTACGCAGTATTTT	CASSLNLQGAPHRTQYF
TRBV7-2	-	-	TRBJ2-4	TGTGCCAGCAGCTTAGACACTCACAGGGGAGGCATTCAGTACTTC	CASSLDTHRGGIQYF
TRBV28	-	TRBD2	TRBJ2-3	TGTGCCAACACCCTAGCGGACGGCACAGATACGCAGTATTTT	CANTLADGTDTQYF
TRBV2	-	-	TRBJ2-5	TGTGCCAGCAGTGATTCTAGGGGACAAGAGACCCAGTACTTC	CASSDSRGQETQYF
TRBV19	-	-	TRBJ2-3	TGTGCCAGTAGTATTGGGGCAGGGTACGGAGATACGCAGTATTTT	CASSIGAGYGDTQYF
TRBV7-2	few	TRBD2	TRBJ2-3	TGTGCCAGCAGCCCGAGACTAGCCAAAATTAGGGTGTCCACAGATACGCAGTATTTT	CASSPRLAKIRVSTDTQYF
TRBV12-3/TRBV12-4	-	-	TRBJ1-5	TGTGCCAGCAGTTTAAAAGATTATAGCAATCAGCCCCAGCATTTT	CASSLKDYSNQPQHF
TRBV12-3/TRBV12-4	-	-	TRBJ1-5	TGTGCCAGCAGCCCCGACCCCGGACCGAATCAGCCCCAGCATTTT	CASSPDPGPNQPQHF
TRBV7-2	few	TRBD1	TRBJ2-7	TGTGCCAGCAGCTCGGACAGGCGGTACGAGCAGTACTTC	CASSSDRRYEQYF
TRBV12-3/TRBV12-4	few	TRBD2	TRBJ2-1	TGTGCCAGCAGGCAAGGGACTAGCGGGGCAAATGAGCAGTTCTTC	CASRQGTSGANEQFF
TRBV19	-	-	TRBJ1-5	TGTGCCAGTAGTATCGTTGTGGGGTGGGGCAATCAGCCCCAGCATTTT	CASSIVVGWGNQPQHF
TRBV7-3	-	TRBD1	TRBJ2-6	TGTGCCAGCAGCCCACCCCGTAGGACAGGGGTCTCTGGGGCCAACGTCCTGACTTTC	CASSPPRRTGVSGANVLTF